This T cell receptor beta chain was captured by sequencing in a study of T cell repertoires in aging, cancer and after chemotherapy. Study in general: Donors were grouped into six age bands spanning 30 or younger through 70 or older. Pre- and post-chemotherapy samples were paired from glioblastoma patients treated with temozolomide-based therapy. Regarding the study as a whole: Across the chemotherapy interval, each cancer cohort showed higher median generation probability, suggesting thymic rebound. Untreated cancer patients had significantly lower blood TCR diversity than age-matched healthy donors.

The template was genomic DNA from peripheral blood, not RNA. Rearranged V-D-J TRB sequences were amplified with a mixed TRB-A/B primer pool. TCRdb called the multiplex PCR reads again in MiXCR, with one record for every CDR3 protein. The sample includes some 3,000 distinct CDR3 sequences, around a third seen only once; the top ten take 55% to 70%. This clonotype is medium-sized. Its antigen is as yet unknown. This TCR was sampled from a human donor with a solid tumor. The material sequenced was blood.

CDR3: CSVDSGGWEQYF. The CDR3 nucleotides read TGCAGCGTTGATAGCGGGGGCTGGGAGCAGTACTTC. V is TRBV29-1 and J is TRBJ2-7; 9 bases fit TRBD2. The CDR3 has 12 residues. Germline CDR1 is SQVTM and CDR2 is ANQGSEA. After removal of 3 bases from V and 7 bases from J, the junction contained 4 bases not matched to a gene.